These 14 T cell receptor beta chains share one sample of origin, sequenced in a study of spatial heterogeneity in lung cancer. Time point here: sample taken at primary tumor resection. MiXCR, run by TCRdb on the 5' RACE reads, gives a single entry per CDR3 protein. The sample carries approximately 15,000 distinct CDR3 sequences, roughly 3.9% recorded once. Source: normal lung tissue next to the tumor, taken at surgery. The receptors were sampled from a male donor with early-stage non-small cell lung cancer.

This clonotype was counted ten times or more. This beta chain is an unintended read in a library built for alpha chains; its size means little. As DNA, the CDR3 is TGTGCCATCAGTGTAGGGGCAGGTCAAGAGACCCAGTACTTC. Translated: CAISVGAGQETQYF. The V call is TRBV10-3, the J call TRBJ2-5; D perhaps matches TRBD1 (5 bases). Germline values: CDR1 ENHRY, CDR2 SYGVKD. Trimming stripped 4 bases from V and 2 bases from J, with 11 bases between. CDR3 length equals 14 residues.

This clonotype was picked up many times. This beta chain is an off-target read within a library intended for alpha chains, so its frequency means little. The chain is built from TRBV10-2 and TRBJ2-2, with TRBD2 as a possible D gene (6 bases). Trimming removed 3 bases from V and 2 bases from J, with 10 bases in between. CDR3 length: 15 residues. Germline CDR1 is WSHSY and CDR2 is SAAADI. CDR3 coding DNA: TGCGCCAGCAGTGAAACGGGAGTAAACACCGGGGAGCTGTTTTTT. Translated: CASSETGVNTGELFF.

This clonotype was picked up many times. This beta chain is a stray sequence in a library constructed for alpha chains; its clone size is not meaningful. The chain is built from TRBV4-2 and TRBJ2-1, with 11 bases matching TRBD2. Germline assignment: CDR1 LGHNA and CDR2 YNFKEQ. The CDR3 runs to 16 residues. Losses at the gene ends were 4 bases for V and 5 bases for J; bases not matched to a gene: 7. The CDR3: CASSPWTSGLNNEQFF. CDR3 nucleotide sequence: TGTGCCAGCAGCCCCTGGACTAGCGGGCTGAACAATGAGCAGTTCTTC.

This clonotype was found many times. For a library built for alpha chains, this beta chain is a stray read; little rests on its size. In DNA form, the CDR3 reads TGCAGCGTTCGACCCGGAGGTCAAGAGACCCAGTACTTC. Its protein product is CSVRPGGQETQYF. This chain uses TRBV29-1 with TRBJ2-5, with a possible D match to TRBD2 (5 bases). The V end lost 5 bases, the J end lost 2 bases, and 12 bases lay between the germline ends. The CDR3 contains 13 residues. CDR1 SQVTM and CDR2 ANQGSEA come from the germline V gene. The full variable domain, in which reference TRBV29-1 and TRBJ2-5 provide the parts outside the CDR3, is SAVISQKPSRDICQRGTSLTIQCQVDSQVTMMFWYRQQPGQSLTLIATANQGSEATYESGFVIDKFPISRPNLTFSTLTVSNMSPEDSSIYLCSVRPGGQETQYFGPGTRLLVL.

About this clonotype: This beta chain appears as a stray read in a library generated for alpha chains; its size is not informative. The rearrangement uses TRBV4-2 and TRBJ1-1; 7 nucleotides match TRBD1. The germline V gene encodes CDR1 LGHNA and CDR2 YNFKEQ. Germline trimming cut 0 bases from V and 4 bases from J; bases unmatched to any gene: 5. This CDR3 spans 15 amino acids. CDR3 region: CASSQDQTGRTEAFF. CDR3 DNA sequence: TGTGCCAGCAGCCAAGACCAGACAGGGCGCACTGAAGCTTTCTTT.

The sample holds many counts of this clonotype. This beta chain came through as a stray read in a library set up for alpha chains, and its size says little. This chain links TRBV7-2 with TRBJ1-1; perhaps TRBD1 as D (5 bases). This CDR3 is built from 16 residues. CDR1 SGHTA and CDR2 FQGNSA come from the germline V gene. The V gene lost 1 base and the J gene lost 1 base, with 13 bases spanning the gap. The CDR3 DNA sequence: TGTGCCAGCAGCTTAGGATCTGGGGACGCGAACACTGAAGCTTTCTTT. Translation: CASSLGSGDANTEAFF.

This clonotype was counted many times. Within a library made for alpha chains, this beta chain is off target, and its count is uninformative. V is TRBV20-1 and J is TRBJ2-1; 13 nucleotides align to TRBD2. From germline, CDR1 is DFQATT and CDR2 SNEGSKA (reference sequence). The CDR3 length is 18 residues. The trim removed 5 bases at V and 0 bases at J, leaving 10 bases unmatched. This chain's CDR3 is CSAPGLAGVISSYNEQFF. Here the CDR3 DNA reads TGCAGTGCTCCTGGACTAGCGGGAGTGATTAGCTCCTACAATGAGCAGTTCTTC.

This clonotype was detected ten times or more. This beta chain is an off-target read within a library intended for alpha chains, so its frequency means little. This sequence joins TRBV27 and TRBJ1-5; a weak D match, TRBD1 (5 bases). CDR3 length: 14 residues. Germline V gene lookup returns CDR1 MNHEY and CDR2 SMNVEV (reference sequence). V was trimmed by 5 bases and J by 2 bases, leaving 10 bases between them. CDR3 nucleotides: TGTGCCAGCAGTAGGGGTATTGGCAATCAGCCCCAGCATTTT. Translated: CASSRGIGNQPQHF.

This clonotype was recorded at least ten times. This beta chain is a stray sequence in a library constructed for alpha chains; its clone size is not meaningful. This rearrangement joins TRBV24-1 to TRBJ2-3; TRBD1 matches at 11 bases. V lost 1 base, J lost 1 base, and 3 bases stayed unmatched. This CDR3 has 17 residues. From germline, CDR1 is KGHDR and CDR2 SFDVKD. The CDR3 DNA follows: TGTGCCACCAGTGATTTTGGACAGGGGGCGGGCACAGATACGCAGTATTTT. It translates to CATSDFGQGAGTDTQYF.

Worth noting for this clonotype: Being off target in a library aimed at alpha chains, this beta chain has a size of little meaning. V is TRBV13 and J is TRBJ2-2; 7 bases line up with TRBD2. CDR1 and CDR2 (germline): PRHDT, FYEKMQ (reference sequence). The CDR3 has 13 amino acids. After removal of 6 bases from V and 3 bases from J, the junction contained 1 base not matched to a gene. The CDR3 loop reads CASSRGDTGELFF. The DNA of the CDR3 is TGTGCCAGCAGTCGGGGGGACACCGGGGAGCTGTTTTTT.

This clonotype was seen many times. This beta chain turned up in a library designed for alpha chains; as an off-target read, its abundance says little. The chain combines TRBV24-1 with TRBJ1-5, with TRBD1 as a possible D gene (5 bases). From germline, CDR1 is KGHDR and CDR2 SFDVKD. Trimming left V 5 bases short and J 0 bases short, with 10 bases between. This CDR3 is 15 amino acids long. The CDR3 loop is CATSAGGGSNQPQHF. CDR3 DNA sequence: TGTGCCACCAGTGCGGGGGGGGGTAGCAATCAGCCCCAGCATTTT.

A note on this clonotype: The junction departs from the called germline gene at one end, perhaps through a read error. Since it is a stray read in a library aimed at alpha chains, this beta chain has a size that is not meaningful. The gene calls are TRBV7-6 and TRBJ2-7; D is perhaps TRBD1 (6 bases). The CDR3 extends over 15 amino acids. Germline CDR1 reads SGHVS; CDR2 reads FNYEAQ. For the CDR3, the DNA is TGTGTCAGCAGCTTCCGACAGGAAAGCTCCTACGAGCAGTACTTC. Protein product: CVSSFRQESSYEQYF.

Many counts were recorded for this clonotype. The library was prepared for alpha chains; this beta chain is a stray read, so its frequency means little. This chain uses TRBV5-1 with TRBJ1-1; D not certain. This CDR3 has 15 residues. Trimming shortened V by 0 bases and J by 0 bases, and 9 bases separated the two germline ends. The germline CDR1 and CDR2 sequences are SGHRS and YFSETQ. The CDR3 coding sequence is TGCGCCAGCAGCTTGGCCAGGTTCATGAACACTGAAGCTTTCTTT. Translated: CASSLARFMNTEAFF.

This clonotype was seen ten or more times. This beta chain lies outside the target of a library built for alpha chains; its clone size means little. The chain recombines TRBV7-9 with TRBJ2-3; 11 bases fit TRBD2. CDR1 is SEHNR, CDR2 FQNEAQ, per germline (reference sequence). The CDR3 has 19 residues. Unmatched junction bases numbered 15, after V lost 5 bases and J lost 2 bases. CDR3: CASSPGLAEGSSDTDTQYF. CDR3 sequence (DNA): TGTGCCAGCAGCCCGGGACTAGCGGAGGGAAGCAGTGACACAGATACGCAGTATTTT.